These 12 T cell receptor beta chains came from one sample sequenced in a study of shared clonotypes between healthy human individuals. Produced via immunoSEQ multiplex PCR; TCRdb's table is partial and in-frame only. The top ten clones hold under 0.3% of a sample with 800,000 or so clones, about 97% of them seen once. Naive CD8 cells, CD45RO-negative and positively selected for CCR7, excluded terminally differentiated effector memory CD45RA+ cells. The specimen sequenced was naive CD8+ T cells sorted from blood. These receptors all stem from a man younger than 40 in good health.

As regards this clone: This CDR3 is also generated by other DNA sequences in the sample. The chain is built from TRBV27 and TRBJ1-1; D call uncertain. V lost 2 bases, J lost 0 bases, and 4 bases lay in between. Germline V gives CDR1 MNHEY, CDR2 SMNVEV (reference sequence). The CDR3 has 13 residues. CDR3 DNA sequence: TGTGCCAGCAGTTTAACAATGAACACTGAAGCTTTCTTT. Amino acid sequence: CASSLTMNTEAFF.

The chain is built from TRBV5-4 and TRBJ2-3; TRBD2 aligns across 14 bases. Germline-derived CDR1 and CDR2 are SGHNT and YYREEE (reference sequence). This CDR3 region has 17 residues. J gave up 0 bases and V 3 bases, and 3 bases lay outside the gene matches. CDR3 amino acids: CASSWRTSGRSTDTQYF. In nucleotides, the CDR3 is TGTGCCAGCAGCTGGAGGACTAGCGGGAGGAGCACAGATACGCAGTATTTT. Using reference TRBV5-4 and TRBJ2-3 for the parts outside the CDR3, the full variable domain is ETGVTQSPTHLIKTRGQQVTLRCSSQSGHNTVSWYQQALGQGPQFIFQYYREEENGRGNFPPRFSGLQFPNYSSELNVNALELDDSALYLCASSWRTSGRSTDTQYFGPGTRLTVL.

This rearrangement joins TRBV6-5 to TRBJ2-5; D tentatively fits TRBD1 or TRBD2 (6 bases each). This CDR3 comprises 15 residues. Germline V gene data show CDR1 as MNHEY and CDR2 as SVGAGI. V shed 0 bases and J shed 5 bases, with 13 bases lying between them. DNA for the CDR3: TGTGCCAGCAGTTACTCCGAGGGGGGCGCGGAGACCCAGTACTTC. Encoded protein: CASSYSEGGAETQYF.

This sequence joins TRBV7-9 and TRBJ1-1; 8 nucleotides line up with TRBD1. Germline trimming cut 5 bases from V and 0 bases from J; bases unmatched to any gene: 5. The CDR3 is 15 residues long. The germline CDR1 and CDR2 sequences are SEHNR and FQNEAQ (reference sequence). CDR3 region: CASSHGQGMNTEAFF. In DNA, the CDR3 is TGTGCCAGCAGCCATGGACAGGGAATGAACACTGAAGCTTTCTTT. The whole variable domain, filled in from reference TRBV7-9 and TRBJ1-1, reads DTGVSQNPRHKITKRGQNVTFRCDPISEHNRLYWYRQTLGQGPEFLTYFQNEAQLEKSRLLSDRFSAERPKGSFSTLEIQRTEQGDSAMYLCASSHGQGMNTEAFFGQGTRLTVV.

This clone was found once. The gene calls are TRBV13 and TRBJ2-7; D gene uncertain. V dropped 5 bases and J dropped 3 bases, with 11 bases sitting between them. The CDR3 has 13 amino acids. Germline V gene data show CDR1 as PRHDT and CDR2 as FYEKMQ (reference sequence). The CDR3 region has the DNA TGTGCCAGCAGCCAAGACATCAACTACGAGCAGTACTTC. Its translation is CASSQDINYEQYF.

This chain joins TRBV11-2 and TRBJ1-1; 7 positions match TRBD1. The CDR3 spans 14 residues. CDR1 is SGHAT and CDR2 is FQNNGV in the germline V gene. The V segment lost 4 bases and the J segment 6 bases; nucleotides outside the gene matches: 8. The CDR3 DNA is TGTGCCAGCAGCTCAACAGGGGCCTACGCTGAAGCTTTCTTT. Protein sequence: CASSSTGAYAEAFF. Full variable domain (outside the CDR3, taken from reference TRBV11-2 and TRBJ1-1): EAGVAQSPRYKIIEKRQSVAFWCNPISGHATLYWYQQILGQGPKLLIQFQNNGVVDDSQLPKDRFSAERLKGVDSTLKIQPAKLEDSAVYLCASSSTGAYAEAFFGQGTRLTVV.

A single count supports this clone. V gene TRBV9 combines with J gene TRBJ1-2; a possible D gene is TRBD1 (5 bases). Trimming took off 4 bases at V and 5 bases at J, with 21 bases between the two ends. Germline CDR1 and CDR2: SGDLS and YYNGEE. The CDR3 is 16 amino acids. The CDR3 is CASSSQDTYLGYGYTF. CDR3 DNA: TGTGCCAGCAGCTCCCAGGACACTTACTTAGGATATGGCTACACCTTC.

This clone is a singleton in its sample. The chain recombines TRBV28 with TRBJ2-5, with 10 positions matching TRBD1. The CDR3 has 13 amino acids. Germline CDR1 reads MDHEN; CDR2 reads SYDVKM. V shed 5 bases, J shed 5 bases, and the junction held 2 bases outside the gene matches. The CDR3, as DNA: TGTGCCAGCAGTGGGACAGGGGTTGAGACCCAGTACTTC. Protein sequence: CASSGTGVETQYF. Full variable domain (outside the CDR3, taken from reference TRBV28 and TRBJ2-5): DVKVTQSSRYLVKRTGEKVFLECVQDMDHENMFWYRQDPGLGLRLIYFSYDVKMKEKGDIPEGYSVSREKKERFSLILESASTNQTSMYLCASSGTGVETQYFGPGTRLLVL.

The V gene is TRBV10-2, the J gene TRBJ1-3; perhaps TRBD1 as D (6 bases). The CDR3 covers 16 residues. The V end lost 3 bases, the J end lost 4 bases, and 16 bases lay between the germline ends. The germline V gene encodes CDR1 WSHSY and CDR2 SAAADI. CDR3 nucleotides: TGCGCCAGCAGTGAAGTCGGGGGCGCGTGGGGAAACACCATATATTTT. Residues: CASSEVGGAWGNTIYF.

The chain couples TRBV7-2 to TRBJ2-7; a possible D gene is TRBD2 (5 bases). V was pared by 0 bases and J by 0 bases, with 9 bases between. This CDR3 spans 15 amino acids. Germline CDR1 is SGHTA and CDR2 is FQGNSA. The CDR3 DNA reads as TGTGCCAGCAGCTTAGCACGGACTGGCTCCTACGAGCAGTACTTC. Translated: CASSLARTGSYEQYF.

The gene calls are TRBV15 and TRBJ2-5; D possibly matches TRBD1 or TRBD2 (6 bases each). Trimming removed 0 bases from V and 3 bases from J, with 11 bases in between. This CDR3 is 15 amino acids long. Germline V gives CDR1 LNHNV, CDR2 YYDKDF (reference sequence). The CDR3 nucleotides read TGTGCCACCAGCAGAGATCCGGGGGACAAAGAGACCCAGTACTTC. This encodes CATSRDPGDKETQYF.

The V and J genes are TRBV28 and TRBJ2-7; D tentatively fits TRBD1 or TRBD2 (5 bases each). Looked up from germline, CDR1 is MDHEN and CDR2 is SYDVKM. V was pared by 6 bases and J by 4 bases, with 19 bases between. This CDR3 has 15 amino acids. For the CDR3, the DNA is TGTGCCAGCAGCTACCATCGGGACGGGCTATACGAGCAGTACTTC. Translated: CASSYHRDGLYEQYF.